This TCR beta chain comes out of a study of neurological immune-mediated disorders. The cDNA was generated by 5'RACE with 10-nucleotide random UMIs. TCRdb independently ran MiXCR on the 5' RACE reads; one entry per CDR3 protein. The profile covers 93,000 or so distinct CDR3 sequences, with about 10% appearing a single time and about 3% taken by the ten largest. The CDR3 totals 12 residues. Germline CDR1 is SNHLY and CDR2 is FYNNEI. Trimming removed 6 bases from V and 3 bases from J, with 5 bases in between. Documented time point: longitudinal time-point 3. The TCR was taken from a female donor with HTLV-1-associated myelopathy (HAM/TSP). V usage is TRBV2 and J usage is TRBJ1-4; D is undetermined. Sequenced input: PBMCs. This chain's CDR3 is CASRGANEKLFF. The DNA of the CDR3 is TGTGCCAGCAGAGGTGCTAATGAAAAACTGTTTTTT.